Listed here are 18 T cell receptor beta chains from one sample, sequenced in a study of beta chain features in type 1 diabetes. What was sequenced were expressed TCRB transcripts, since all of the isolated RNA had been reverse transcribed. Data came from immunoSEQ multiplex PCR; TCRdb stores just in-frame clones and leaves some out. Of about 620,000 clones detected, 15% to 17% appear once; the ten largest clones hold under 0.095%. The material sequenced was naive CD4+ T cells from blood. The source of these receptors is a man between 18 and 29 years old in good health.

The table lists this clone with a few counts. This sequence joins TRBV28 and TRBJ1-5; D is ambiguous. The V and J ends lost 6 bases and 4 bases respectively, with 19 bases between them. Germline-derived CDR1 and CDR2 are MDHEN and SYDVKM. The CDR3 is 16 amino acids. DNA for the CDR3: TGTGCCAGCAGATTCCTCAGGACTTGGGAGAATCAGCCCCAGCATTTT. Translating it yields CASRFLRTWENQPQHF.

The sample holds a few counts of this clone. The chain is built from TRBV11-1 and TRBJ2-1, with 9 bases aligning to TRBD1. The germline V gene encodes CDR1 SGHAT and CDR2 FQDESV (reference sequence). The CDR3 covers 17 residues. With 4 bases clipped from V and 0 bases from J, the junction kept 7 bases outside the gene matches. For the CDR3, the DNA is TGTGCCAGCAGCTCCACACAGGGGGCTTCCTCCTACAATGAGCAGTTCTTC. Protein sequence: CASSSTQGASSYNEQFF.

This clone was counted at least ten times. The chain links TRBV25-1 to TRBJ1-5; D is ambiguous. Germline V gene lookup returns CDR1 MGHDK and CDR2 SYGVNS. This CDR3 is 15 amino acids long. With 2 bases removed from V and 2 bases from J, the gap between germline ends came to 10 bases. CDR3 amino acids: CASSEKGIRNQPQHF. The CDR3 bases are TGTGCCAGCAGTGAAAAAGGGATTCGCAATCAGCCCCAGCATTTT.

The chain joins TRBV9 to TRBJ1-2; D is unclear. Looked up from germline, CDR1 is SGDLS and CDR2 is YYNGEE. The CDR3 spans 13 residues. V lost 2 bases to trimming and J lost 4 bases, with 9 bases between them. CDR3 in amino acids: CASSVTVGYGYTF. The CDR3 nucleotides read TGTGCCAGCAGCGTTACAGTAGGCTATGGCTACACCTTC. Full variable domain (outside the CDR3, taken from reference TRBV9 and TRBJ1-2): DSGVTQTPKHLITATGQRVTLRCSPRSGDLSVYWYQQSLDQGLQFLIQYYNGEERAKGNILERFSAQQFPDLHSELNLSSLELGDSALYFCASSVTVGYGYTFGSGTRLTVV.

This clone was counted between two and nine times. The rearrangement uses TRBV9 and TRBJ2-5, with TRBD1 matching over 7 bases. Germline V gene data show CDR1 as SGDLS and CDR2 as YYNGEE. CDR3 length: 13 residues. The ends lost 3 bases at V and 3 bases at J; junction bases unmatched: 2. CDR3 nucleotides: TGTGCCAGCAGCGAGACAGGGAAAGAGACCCAGTACTTC. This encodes CASSETGKETQYF.

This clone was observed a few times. CDR3 region: CATSRDAVSGNTIYF. CDR3 sequence (DNA): TGTGCCACCAGCAGAGATGCGGTCTCTGGAAACACCATATATTTT. This chain joins TRBV15 and TRBJ1-3; no definite D call. The CDR3 covers 15 residues. The germline V gene encodes CDR1 LNHNV and CDR2 YYDKDF (reference sequence). The V end lost 0 bases, the J end lost 0 bases, and 6 bases lay between the germline ends.

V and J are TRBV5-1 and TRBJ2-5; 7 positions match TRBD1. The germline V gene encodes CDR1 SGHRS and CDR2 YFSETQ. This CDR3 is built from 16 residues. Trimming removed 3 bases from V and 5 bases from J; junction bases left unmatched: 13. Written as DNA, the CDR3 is TGCGCCAGCAGCTCAGTTAAACAGGGGACGCGCGAGACCCAGTACTTC. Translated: CASSSVKQGTRETQYF.

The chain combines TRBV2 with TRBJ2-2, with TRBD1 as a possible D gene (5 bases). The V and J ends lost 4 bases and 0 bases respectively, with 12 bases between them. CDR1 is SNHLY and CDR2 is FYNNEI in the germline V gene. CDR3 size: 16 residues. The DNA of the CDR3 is TGTGCCAGCAGTGTCGTTCGACAGACGAACACCGGGGAGCTGTTTTTT. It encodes CASSVVRQTNTGELFF.

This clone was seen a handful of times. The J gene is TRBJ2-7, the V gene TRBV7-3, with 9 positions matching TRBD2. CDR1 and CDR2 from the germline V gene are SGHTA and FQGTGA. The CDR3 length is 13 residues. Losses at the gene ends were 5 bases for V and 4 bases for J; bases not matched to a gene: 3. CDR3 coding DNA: TGTGCCAGCAGCCTAGCGGGGCAGTACGAGCAGTACTTC. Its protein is CASSLAGQYEQYF.

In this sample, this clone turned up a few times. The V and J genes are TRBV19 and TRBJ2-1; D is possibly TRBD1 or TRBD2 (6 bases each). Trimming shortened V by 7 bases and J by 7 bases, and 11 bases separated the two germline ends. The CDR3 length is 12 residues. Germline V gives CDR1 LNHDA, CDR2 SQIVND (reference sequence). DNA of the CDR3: TGTGCCAGTATGCAGGGGAGGAATGAGCAGTTCTTC. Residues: CASMQGRNEQFF.

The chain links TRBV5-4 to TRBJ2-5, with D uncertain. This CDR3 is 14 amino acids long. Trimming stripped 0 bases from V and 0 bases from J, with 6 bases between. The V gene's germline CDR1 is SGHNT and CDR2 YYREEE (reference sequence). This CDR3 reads CASSLARNQETQYF. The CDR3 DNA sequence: TGTGCCAGCAGCTTGGCGAGAAACCAAGAGACCCAGTACTTC.

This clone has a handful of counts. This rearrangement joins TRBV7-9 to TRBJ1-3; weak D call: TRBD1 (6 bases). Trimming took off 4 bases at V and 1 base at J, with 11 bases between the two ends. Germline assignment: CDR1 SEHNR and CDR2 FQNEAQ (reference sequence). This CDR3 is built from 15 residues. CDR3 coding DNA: TGTGCCAGCAGCTCAGACAGGCATTCTGGAAACACCATATATTTT. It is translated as CASSSDRHSGNTIYF. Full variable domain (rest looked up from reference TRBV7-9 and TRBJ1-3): DTGVSQNPRHKITKRGQNVTFRCDPISEHNRLYWYRQTLGQGPEFLTYFQNEAQLEKSRLLSDRFSAERPKGSFSTLEIQRTEQGDSAMYLCASSSDRHSGNTIYFGEGSWLTVV.

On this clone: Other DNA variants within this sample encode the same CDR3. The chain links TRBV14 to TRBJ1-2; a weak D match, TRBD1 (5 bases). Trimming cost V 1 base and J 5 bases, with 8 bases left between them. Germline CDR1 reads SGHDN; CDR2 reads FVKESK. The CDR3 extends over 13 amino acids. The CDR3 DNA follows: TGTGCCAGCAGCCAAGGGCAGGGATATGGCTACACCTTC. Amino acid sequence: CASSQGQGYGYTF.

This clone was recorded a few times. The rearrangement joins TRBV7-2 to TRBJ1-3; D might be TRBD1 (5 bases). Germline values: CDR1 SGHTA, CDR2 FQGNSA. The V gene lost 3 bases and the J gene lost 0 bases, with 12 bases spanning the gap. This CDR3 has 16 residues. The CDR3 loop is CASSLGLDPSGNTIYF. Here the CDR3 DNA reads TGTGCCAGCAGCTTGGGGCTAGACCCCTCTGGAAACACCATATATTTT. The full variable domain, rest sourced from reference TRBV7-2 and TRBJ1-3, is GAGVSQSPSNKVTEKGKDVELRCDPISGHTALYWYRQSLGQGLEFLIYFQGNSAPDKSGLPSDRFSAERTGGSVSTLTIQRTQQEDSAVYLCASSLGLDPSGNTIYFGEGSWLTVV.

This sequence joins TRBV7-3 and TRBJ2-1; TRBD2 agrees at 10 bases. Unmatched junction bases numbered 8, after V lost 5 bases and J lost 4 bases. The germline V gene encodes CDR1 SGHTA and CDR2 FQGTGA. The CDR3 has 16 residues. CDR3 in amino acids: CASSVASGSRYNEQFF. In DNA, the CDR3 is TGTGCCAGCAGCGTGGCTAGCGGGAGTAGGTACAATGAGCAGTTCTTC.

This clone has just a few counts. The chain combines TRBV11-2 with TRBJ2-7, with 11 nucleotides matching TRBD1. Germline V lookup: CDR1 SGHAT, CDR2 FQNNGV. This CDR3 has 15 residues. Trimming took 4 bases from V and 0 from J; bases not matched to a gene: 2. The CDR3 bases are TGTGCCAGCAGCTCGGGACAGGGGGACTCCTACGAGCAGTACTTC. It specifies CASSSGQGDSYEQYF.

The CDR3 region is CASSLDISGGQFF. The CDR3 region has the DNA TGCGCCAGCAGCTTGGATATAAGCGGGGGGCAGTTCTTC. V usage is TRBV5-1 and J usage is TRBJ2-1; 8 nucleotides align to TRBD2. CDR1 is SGHRS, CDR2 YFSETQ, per germline. V shed 0 bases, J shed 12 bases, and the junction held 5 bases outside the gene matches. This CDR3 region has 13 residues.

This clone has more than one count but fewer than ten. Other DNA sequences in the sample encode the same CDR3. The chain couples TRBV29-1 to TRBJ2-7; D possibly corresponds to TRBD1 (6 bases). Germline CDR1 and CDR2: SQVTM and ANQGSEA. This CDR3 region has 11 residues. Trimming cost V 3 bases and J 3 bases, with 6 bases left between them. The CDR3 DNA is TGCAGCGTTGAGGACAGCTACGAGCAGTACTTC. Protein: CSVEDSYEQYF.